Included here is one T cell receptor beta chain sequence, with context. Its antigen is unknown. The CDR3 spans 14 residues. The V gene end was trimmed by 4 bases and the J gene end by 6 bases; junction bases not matched to a gene: 2. Germline CDR1 and CDR2: ENHRY and SYGVKD. These data belong to a study of beta chain features in type 1 diabetes. Study-wide results and caveats: Sequencing of cDNA might inflate the share of cells that strongly express TCR. Within the patient group, naive, central memory and Treg TCRB repertoires appeared more similar to each other than within healthy donors.

Sequencing targeted expressed TCRB transcripts, as all isolated RNA had been reverse transcribed. Measured with immunoSEQ multiplex PCR; TCRdb has only the in-frame clones, and not every one. Found here are 600,000 to 650,000 clones, around 16% of them singletons; the top ten hold about 0.093%. The chain joins TRBV10-3 to TRBJ1-6, with TRBD1 matching 8 bases. The sequence derives from a man aged 18 to 29 in good health. The sequenced material came from naive CD4+ T cells from blood. In DNA, the CDR3 is TGTGCCATCAGTGCGGGACAGGCTAATTCACCCCTCCACTTT. Translating it yields CAISAGQANSPLHF.